This record covers a single T cell receptor (beta chain). Antigen specificity is unknown. Trimming took off 4 bases at V and 5 bases at J, with 9 bases between the two ends. The CDR3 length is 13 residues. CDR1 and CDR2 (germline): MNHEY, SVGAGI. These data originate in a study of STAT5B mutations in CD4+ large granular lymphocyte leukemia. Study-wide findings and caveats: The CD4+ versus CD8+ T-LGLL clonality difference may reflect limited sample size.

Sequencing used immunoSEQ multiplex PCR; TCRdb keeps in-frame clones, though not all of them. The sample shows under 55,000 clones, approximately 83% of them seen only once. The sample comprised CD4+ T cells from blood buffy coats. The chain recombines TRBV6-5 with TRBJ1-5; D gene unclear. The receptor was isolated from a human donor in good health. DNA for the CDR3: TGTGCCAGCAGTTTGTTCGGCGATCAGCCCCAGCATTTT. This sequence encodes CASSLFGDQPQHF.